The clone carrying this TCR beta chain has more than one count but fewer than ten. The data were obtained in a study of blood T cell repertoires in COVID-19. Study context: The study drew acute and convalescent COVID-19 samples from the United States, Italy and Spain.

There are 14 residues in the CDR3. Germline values: CDR1 SEHNR, CDR2 FQNEAQ (reference sequence). V gave up 1 base and J gave up 7 bases, with 10 bases separating them. Original processing notes: Using reference gene primer amplification, nucleated cell counts were estimated. Libraries were prepared by immunoSEQ multiplex PCR; TCRdb keeps only in-frame clonotypes and omits some of them. The V and J calls and clone size were taken over from that table, and D and trimming were inferred from the DNA. This sample has around 55,000 clones; 65% to 90% occur once, and the top ten carry roughly 13%. This sequence originates from a human donor in a cohort sampled during active COVID-19. The V and J genes are TRBV7-9 and TRBJ2-2; D not resolved. Material for sequencing was peripheral blood. CDR3 in amino acids: CASSLGSSYGELFF. The CDR3 DNA sequence: TGTGCCAGCAGCTTAGGCAGTTCGTACGGGGAGCTGTTTTTT.